The following is a TCR beta chain sequence with its context. Antigen unknown. The germline gives CDR1 KGHSH, CDR2 LQKENI. The junction had 10 bases not matched to a gene; V was cut back by 2 bases and J by 5 bases. This CDR3 has 17 residues. An assay was performed, and its level was deep. Clones were read by immunoSEQ multiplex PCR, and TCRdb kept only the in-frame ones, dropping some. The repertoire has 2 million to 3 million clones, approximately 93% of them found once; the top ten carry approximately 0.37%. The sample comes from a study of shared clonotypes between healthy human individuals. Overall study results and limits: Clonotypes shared by all four donors outscored non-shared clonotypes in generation probability.

This TCR came from a man younger than 35 in good health. Some clones in this sample may be carry-over from other donors' samples. The specimen was naive CD4+ T cells from PBMCs. Documented subset: CD45RA+ positively selected. The genes are TRBV18 and TRBJ1-5; 9 positions match TRBD1. This CDR3 is CASSPVQGAGRYQPQHF. The CDR3 DNA reads TGTGCCAGCTCACCAGTACAGGGGGCCGGCCGGTATCAGCCCCAGCATTTT.